The 12 T cell receptor beta chains presented below share a single source sample, sequenced in a study of T cells in Graves' hyperthyroidism and ophthalmopathy. The CDR3 regions of TCR beta were amplified from RNA transcripts. In the first-round RT-PCR of the TCR CDR3, the HTBI primer set was used. One entry per CDR3 protein results from TCRdb running MiXCR on the multiplex PCR reads. Of under 500,000 distinct CDR3 sequences listed, over 12% are singletons. The specimen sequenced was blood. The source of these receptors is a man aged 50 or older with Graves' ophthalmopathy.

This clonotype was seen at least ten times. The genes are TRBV7-9 and TRBJ2-3; D is possibly TRBD2 (6 bases). The germline CDR1 and CDR2 sequences are SEHNR and FQNEAQ (reference sequence). There are 14 residues in the CDR3. V lost 5 bases, J lost 5 bases, and 14 bases lay in between. CDR3 DNA sequence: TGTGCCAGCAGCCCCCTCTCGGGACTAGATACGCAGTATTTT. The encoded protein is CASSPLSGLDTQYF.

This clonotype appeared many times. The gene calls are TRBV11-3 and TRBJ2-1; TRBD2 aligns across 13 bases. Trimming removed 5 bases from V and 7 bases from J; junction bases left unmatched: 8. The CDR3 totals 16 residues. Germline-derived CDR1 and CDR2 are SGHNT and YENEEA. The CDR3: CASSAGLAGVLNEQFF. The DNA for the CDR3 is TGTGCCAGCAGCGCCGGACTAGCGGGAGTCTTGAATGAGCAGTTCTTC.

This clonotype was counted many times. The V call is TRBV18, the J call TRBJ2-7; a weak D match, TRBD2 (6 bases). CDR1 is KGHSH, CDR2 LQKENI, per germline. The CDR3 loop spans 13 amino acids. Between the trimmed V and J ends, which lost 2 bases and 3 bases, there was a span of 8 bases. The CDR3 sequence: CASSPKTSYEQYF. The CDR3, as DNA: TGTGCCAGCTCACCAAAGACTAGCTACGAGCAGTACTTC.

This clonotype came up many times. This chain uses TRBV28 with TRBJ2-2; D uncertain. The V and J ends lost 6 bases and 2 bases respectively, with 16 bases between them. CDR1 and CDR2 from the germline V gene are MDHEN and SYDVKM. The CDR3 loop spans 16 amino acids. DNA of the CDR3: TGTGCCAGCAGATCTTCAGACGCGAAAAACACCGGGGAGCTGTTTTTT. Its protein product is CASRSSDAKNTGELFF.

In this sample, this clonotype turned up a few times. The chain combines TRBV5-1 with TRBJ2-5, with D maybe TRBD2 (5 bases). CDR1 is SGHRS and CDR2 is YFSETQ in the germline V gene. Trimming removed 4 bases at V and 7 bases at J, with 11 bases between. This CDR3 has 12 amino acids. The CDR3 protein is CASSMDWGTQYF. CDR3 nucleotide sequence: TGCGCCAGCAGCATGGACTGGGGGACCCAGTACTTC.

J is TRBJ2-7 and V is TRBV29-1; the D is unclear. Germline V gives CDR1 SQVTM, CDR2 ANQGSEA. The V end was cut by 6 bases, the J end by 2 bases, with 8 bases between. The CDR3 length is 11 residues. The CDR3 spells CSVTQTYEQYF. The CDR3 DNA sequence: TGCAGCGTAACACAAACCTACGAGCAGTACTTC.

As regards this clonotype: A much larger clone sits a single nucleotide away, making a read error possible. V is TRBV5-1 and J is TRBJ2-7; the match to TRBD1 covers 8 bases. Germline CDR1 reads SGHRS; CDR2 reads YFSETQ. The CDR3 is 14 amino acids. CDR3 nucleotides: TGCGCCGGCAGCTTGACAGGGGAAACCTACGAGCAGTACTTC. Its translation: CAGSLTGETYEQYF.

This clonotype came up many times. Here the CDR3 DNA reads TGCGCCAGCAGCCTGGACAGCTTCTACGAGCAGTACTTC. This sequence encodes CASSLDSFYEQYF. The V call is TRBV5-1, the J call TRBJ2-7; D perhaps matches TRBD1 (6 bases). The germline V and J ends were trimmed by 4 bases and 3 bases, with 11 bases remaining between them. This CDR3 comprises 13 residues. The V gene's germline CDR1 is SGHRS and CDR2 YFSETQ.

This clonotype was observed many times. The rearrangement links TRBV3-1 to TRBJ2-7; 8 bases align to TRBD1. The CDR3 covers 14 residues. Trimming took 4 bases from V and 4 from J; bases not matched to a gene: 6. Germline values: CDR1 LGHDT, CDR2 YNNKEL (reference sequence). This CDR3 reads CASSPLDREYEQYF. CDR3 sequence (DNA): TGTGCCAGCAGCCCCTTGGACAGGGAGTACGAGCAGTACTTC.

The chain carries TRBV10-3 and TRBJ1-3, with D tentatively TRBD1 (5 bases). The ends were cut back, 6 bases at V and 0 bases at J, with 12 bases in the middle. Germline lookup yields CDR1 ENHRY and CDR2 SYGVKD. The CDR3 loop spans 15 amino acids. The CDR3 region has the DNA TGTGCCATCAGAACCGACAGTTTCTCTGGAAACACCATATATTTT. This codes for CAIRTDSFSGNTIYF.

There are many counts of this clonotype. The V and J genes are TRBV5-1 and TRBJ2-3; D is ambiguous. The V end lost 1 base, the J end lost 0 bases, and 6 bases lay between the germline ends. The CDR3 consists of 14 residues. CDR1 and CDR2 (germline): SGHRS, YFSETQ. Here the CDR3 DNA reads TGCGCCAGCAGCTTGTACCGTAGCACAGATACGCAGTATTTT. As protein: CASSLYRSTDTQYF.

This clonotype was seen ten or more times. The V gene is TRBV3-1, the J gene TRBJ2-3; possibly TRBD1 or TRBD2 for D (5 bases each). Germline CDR1 is LGHDT and CDR2 is YNNKEL (reference sequence). Trimming removed 0 bases from V and 5 bases from J, with 15 bases in between. The CDR3 consists of 16 residues. The CDR3 coding sequence is TGTGCCAGCAGCCAAGATTGGGTACGGGACCTAGATACGCAGTATTTT. Residues: CASSQDWVRDLDTQYF.